Shown below are 9 T cell receptor beta chains from a single sample sequenced in a study of OX40 agonist ivuxolimab in advanced cancers. The assay was immunoSEQ multiplex PCR, and TCRdb's table has in-frame clones only and misses some. The top ten clones hold approximately 1.8% of a sample with tens of thousands of clones, roughly 88% of them seen once. Material: CD4+ or CD8+ T cells sorted from blood, obtained in a trial of the OX40 agonist ivuxolimab. The receptors were sampled from an adult with an advanced solid tumor such as melanoma, head and neck, liver or kidney cancer.

This sequence joins TRBV11-2 and TRBJ2-6; a possible D gene is TRBD1 (5 bases). Trimming removed 3 bases from V and 2 bases from J, with 8 bases in between. The CDR3 contains 15 residues. Germline-derived CDR1 and CDR2 are SGHAT and FQNNGV. The CDR3 reads CASSFGAPGANVLTF. DNA of the CDR3: TGTGCCAGCAGCTTTGGGGCCCCTGGGGCCAACGTCCTGACTTTC.

This chain joins TRBV5-1 and TRBJ2-2; the match to TRBD2 covers 9 bases. The CDR3 loop spans 15 amino acids. With V trimmed by 4 bases and J by 1 base, 2 bases remained unmatched. The germline V gene encodes CDR1 SGHRS and CDR2 YFSETQ. The CDR3 loop is CASSPTSGNTGELFF. The CDR3 DNA reads TGCGCCAGCAGCCCGACTAGCGGGAACACCGGGGAGCTGTTTTTT.

CDR3 protein: CASSPEGQGVYEQYF. Written as DNA, the CDR3 is TGTGCCAGCTCACCAGAGGGACAGGGCGTATACGAGCAGTACTTC. The V call is TRBV18, the J call TRBJ2-7; TRBD1 matches 9 bases. The CDR3 sequence is 15 residues long. V was pared by 2 bases and J by 4 bases, with 6 bases of the junction left unmatched. Germline loops: CDR1 KGHSH, CDR2 LQKENI. The full variable domain, rest sourced from reference TRBV18 and TRBJ2-7, is NAGVMQNPRHLVRRRGQEARLRCSPMKGHSHVYWYRQLPEEGLKFMVYLQKENIIDESGMPKERFSAEFPKEGPSILRIQQVVRGDSAAYFCASSPEGQGVYEQYFGPGTRLTVT.

The chain employs TRBV18 and TRBJ1-5; possible D gene TRBD1, 5 bases. The CDR3 is made up of 13 amino acids. The V and J ends lost 3 bases and 5 bases respectively, with 8 bases between them. Germline V gives CDR1 KGHSH, CDR2 LQKENI. CDR3 region: CASSPDRDQPQHF. Written as DNA, the CDR3 is TGTGCCAGCTCACCCGACAGAGATCAGCCCCAGCATTTT.

The V and J genes are TRBV11-3 and TRBJ2-5; TRBD2 matches 10 bases. The CDR3 contains 17 residues. CDR1 is SGHNT, CDR2 YENEEA, per germline. V dropped 1 base and J dropped 0; count of bases not matched to a gene: 5. The CDR3 DNA reads as TGTGCCAGCAGCTTAGGCGGTAGCGGGGGGTACCAAGAGACCCAGTACTTC. Its protein is CASSLGGSGGYQETQYF.

CDR3 loop: CASSTSSGNHEQYF. Written as DNA, the CDR3 is TGCGCCAGCAGCACGTCTAGCGGGAACCACGAGCAGTACTTC. V and J are TRBV5-1 and TRBJ2-7; the match to TRBD2 covers 9 bases. V was pared by 4 bases and J by 5 bases, with 7 bases of the junction left unmatched. The V gene's germline CDR1 is SGHRS and CDR2 YFSETQ. The CDR3 has 14 amino acids.

The J gene is TRBJ1-1, the V gene TRBV2, with TRBD1 matching 7 bases. Trimming took 5 bases from V and 1 from J; bases not matched to a gene: 7. Per germline, CDR1 SNHLY and CDR2 FYNNEI. The CDR3 covers 15 residues. As DNA, the CDR3 is TGTGCCAGCAGTATACAGGGGTCAGGGAACACTGAAGCTTTCTTT. It translates to CASSIQGSGNTEAFF.

The chain recombines TRBV19 with TRBJ2-6; possibly TRBD2 for D (5 bases). Trimming shortened V by 0 bases and J by 0 bases, and 12 bases separated the two germline ends. This CDR3 comprises 18 residues. The germline V gene encodes CDR1 LNHDA and CDR2 SQIVND (reference sequence). The CDR3 here is CASSIERAVSSGANVLTF. CDR3 coding DNA: TGTGCCAGTAGTATAGAGAGGGCAGTGAGCTCTGGGGCCAACGTCCTGACTTTC.

V usage is TRBV11-3 and J usage is TRBJ1-3; the match to TRBD1 covers 9 bases. The germline CDR1 and CDR2 sequences are SGHNT and YENEEA. The CDR3 sequence is 15 residues long. V gave up 4 bases and J gave up 2 bases; unmatched junction bases: 3. The CDR3 DNA follows: TGTGCCAGCAGCTCACAGGGGGCGGCTGGAAACACCATATATTTT. This gives the protein CASSSQGAAGNTIYF.